These 4 T cell receptor beta chains were sequenced from one sample in a study of blood T cell repertoires in COVID-19. Libraries were prepared by immunoSEQ multiplex PCR; TCRdb keeps only in-frame clonotypes and omits some of them. Of a few hundred thousand clones in the sample, more than 75% were seen once. Sequencing was carried out using peripheral blood. These receptors were taken from a human donor with acute or convalescent COVID-19. The donor label of this sample is uncertain.

This chain uses TRBV20-1 with TRBJ2-3, with a possible D match to TRBD2 (6 bases). The CDR3 consists of 17 residues. V lost 3 bases to trimming and J lost 4 bases, with 23 bases between them. Germline values: CDR1 DFQATT, CDR2 SNEGSKA (reference sequence). The CDR3 DNA reads as TGCAGTGCTAGTGGGGCGGGACCAGTAGAGGGTTCAGATACGCAGTATTTT. It codes for CSASGAGPVEGSDTQYF.

This clone was detected once. This specimen includes other DNA sequences encoding the same CDR3. The chain recombines TRBV30 with TRBJ2-1; D gene uncertain. Trimming pared 3 bases from V and 4 bases from J, leaving 4 bases between. CDR1 and CDR2 (germline): GTSNPN, SVGIG (reference sequence). There are 11 residues in the CDR3. This CDR3 is CAWRRYNEQFF. CDR3 sequence (DNA): TGTGCCTGGAGGCGGTACAATGAGCAGTTCTTC.

The chain links TRBV19 to TRBJ2-1; D possibly corresponds to TRBD1 (6 bases). Germline V CDR1 and CDR2: LNHDA, SQIVND (reference sequence). The CDR3 is made up of 16 amino acids. Trimming removed 6 bases from V and 6 bases from J, with 21 bases in between. CDR3 sequence: CASSTRGQLVGNEQFF. In DNA, the CDR3 is TGTGCCAGTAGCACCCGAGGACAGCTCGTGGGCAATGAGCAGTTCTTC. Full variable domain (outside the CDR3, taken from reference TRBV19 and TRBJ2-1): DGGITQSPKYLFRKEGQNVTLSCEQNLNHDAMYWYRQDPGQGLRLIYYSQIVNDFQKGDIAEGYSVSREKKESFPLTVTSAQKNPTAFYLCASSTRGQLVGNEQFFGPGTRLTVL.

Only a few counts were recorded for this clone. The J gene is TRBJ2-1, the V gene TRBV7-9, with 12 bases fitting TRBD2. Germline V gene data show CDR1 as SEHNR and CDR2 as FQNEAQ (reference sequence). The ends lost 5 bases at V and 4 bases at J; junction bases unmatched: 3. The CDR3 is 15 residues long. The CDR3 is CASSPTSGGYNEQFF. The CDR3 DNA follows: TGTGCCAGCAGCCCTACTAGCGGGGGGTACAATGAGCAGTTCTTC.